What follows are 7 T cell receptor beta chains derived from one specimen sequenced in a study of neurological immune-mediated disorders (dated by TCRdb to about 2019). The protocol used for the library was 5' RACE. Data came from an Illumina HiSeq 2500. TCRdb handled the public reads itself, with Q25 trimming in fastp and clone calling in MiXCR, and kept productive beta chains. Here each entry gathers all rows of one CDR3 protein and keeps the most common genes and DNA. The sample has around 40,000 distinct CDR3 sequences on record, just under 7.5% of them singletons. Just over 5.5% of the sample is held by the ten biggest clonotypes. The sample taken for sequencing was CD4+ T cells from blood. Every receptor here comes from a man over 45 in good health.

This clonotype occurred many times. CDR3 nucleotide sequence: TGTGCCAGCAGCTTAGGCAGGGGTGGCGACGAGCAGTACTTC. Residues: CASSLGRGGDEQYF. The chain uses TRBV7-8 and TRBJ2-7; D might be TRBD1 (6 bases). The germline gives CDR1 SGHVS, CDR2 FQNEAQ. V was shortened by 1 base and J by 5 bases, with 12 bases between the two germline ends. The CDR3 spans 14 residues.

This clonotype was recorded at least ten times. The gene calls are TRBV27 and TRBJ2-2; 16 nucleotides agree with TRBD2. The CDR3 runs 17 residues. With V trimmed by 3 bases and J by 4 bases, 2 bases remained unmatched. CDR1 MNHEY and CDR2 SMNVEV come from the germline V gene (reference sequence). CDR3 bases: TGTGCCAGCAGTTTGGGGACTAGCGGGAGGGTCACCGGGGAGCTGTTTTTT. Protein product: CASSLGTSGRVTGELFF.

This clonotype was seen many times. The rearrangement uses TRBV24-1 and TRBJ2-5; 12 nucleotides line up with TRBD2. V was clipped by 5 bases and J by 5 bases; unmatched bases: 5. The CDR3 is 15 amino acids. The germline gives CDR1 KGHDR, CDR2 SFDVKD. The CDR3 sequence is CATSGRLAGDETQYF. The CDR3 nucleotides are TGTGCCACCAGTGGCCGACTAGCGGGAGACGAGACCCAGTACTTC.

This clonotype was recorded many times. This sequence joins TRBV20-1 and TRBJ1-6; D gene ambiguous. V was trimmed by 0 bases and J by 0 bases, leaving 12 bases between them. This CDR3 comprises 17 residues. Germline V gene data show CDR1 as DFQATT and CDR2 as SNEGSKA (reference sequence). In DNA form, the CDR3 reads TGCAGTGCTAGAGATCGGGTTATGAGCTCCTATAATTCACCCCTCCACTTT. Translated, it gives CSARDRVMSSYNSPLHF.

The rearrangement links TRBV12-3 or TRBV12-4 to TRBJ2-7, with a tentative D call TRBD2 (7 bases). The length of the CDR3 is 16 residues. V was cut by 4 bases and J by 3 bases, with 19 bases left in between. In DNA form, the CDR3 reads TGTGCCAGCAGTTCCCAGGGGCGGGAGCTGGGCTACGAGCAGTACTTC. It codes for CASSSQGRELGYEQYF.

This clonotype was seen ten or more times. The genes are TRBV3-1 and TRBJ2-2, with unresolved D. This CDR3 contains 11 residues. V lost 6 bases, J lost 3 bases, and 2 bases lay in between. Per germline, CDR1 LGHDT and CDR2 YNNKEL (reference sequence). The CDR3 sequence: CASRDTGELFF. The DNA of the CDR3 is TGTGCCAGCAGAGACACCGGGGAGCTGTTTTTT.

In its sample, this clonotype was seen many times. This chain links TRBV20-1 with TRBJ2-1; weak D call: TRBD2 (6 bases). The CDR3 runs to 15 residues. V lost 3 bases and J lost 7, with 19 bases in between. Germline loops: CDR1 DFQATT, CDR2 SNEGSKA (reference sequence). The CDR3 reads CSASSRVTRENEQFF. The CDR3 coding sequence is TGCAGTGCTAGCTCCCGCGTGACTAGGGAAAATGAGCAGTTCTTC.